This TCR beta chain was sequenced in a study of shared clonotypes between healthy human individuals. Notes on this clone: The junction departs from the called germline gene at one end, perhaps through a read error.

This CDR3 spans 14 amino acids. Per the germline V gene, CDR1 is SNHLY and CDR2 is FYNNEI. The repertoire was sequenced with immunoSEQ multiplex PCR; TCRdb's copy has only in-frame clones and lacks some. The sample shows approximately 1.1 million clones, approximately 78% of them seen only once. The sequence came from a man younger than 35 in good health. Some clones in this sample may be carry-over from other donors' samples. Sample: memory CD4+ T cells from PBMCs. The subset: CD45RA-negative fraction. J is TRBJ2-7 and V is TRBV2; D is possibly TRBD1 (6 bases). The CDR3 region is CASSEVGAKNEQYF. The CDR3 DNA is TGTGCCAGCAGCGAAGTGGGGGCTAAGAACGAGCAGTACTTC.